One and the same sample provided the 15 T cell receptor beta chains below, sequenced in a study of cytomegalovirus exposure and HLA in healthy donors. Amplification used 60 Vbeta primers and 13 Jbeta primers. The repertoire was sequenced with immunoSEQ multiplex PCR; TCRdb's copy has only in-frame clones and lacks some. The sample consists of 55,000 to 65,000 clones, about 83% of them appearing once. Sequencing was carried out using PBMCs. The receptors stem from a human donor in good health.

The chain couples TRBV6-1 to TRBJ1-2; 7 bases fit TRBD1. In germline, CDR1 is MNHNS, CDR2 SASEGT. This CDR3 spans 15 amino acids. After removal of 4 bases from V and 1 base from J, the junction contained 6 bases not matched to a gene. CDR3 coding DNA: TGTGCCAGCAGTGTCCAGGGGGTAATTAACTATGGCTACACCTTC. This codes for CASSVQGVINYGYTF.

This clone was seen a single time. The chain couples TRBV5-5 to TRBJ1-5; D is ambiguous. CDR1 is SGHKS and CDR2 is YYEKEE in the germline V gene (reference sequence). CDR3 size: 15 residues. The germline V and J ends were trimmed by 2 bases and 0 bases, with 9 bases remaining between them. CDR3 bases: TGTGCCAGCAGCTTCCTCGCCTATAGCAATCAGCCCCAGCATTTT. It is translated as CASSFLAYSNQPQHF.

The CDR3 coding sequence is TGTGCCAGCAGCCCCCCGGACAGGTTAAACTATGGCTACACCTTC. Its translation: CASSPPDRLNYGYTF. The chain carries TRBV28 and TRBJ1-2, with 7 bases fitting TRBD1. The germline CDR1 and CDR2 sequences are MDHEN and SYDVKM. After removal of 6 bases from V and 2 bases from J, the junction contained 9 bases not matched to a gene. The CDR3 has 15 amino acids.

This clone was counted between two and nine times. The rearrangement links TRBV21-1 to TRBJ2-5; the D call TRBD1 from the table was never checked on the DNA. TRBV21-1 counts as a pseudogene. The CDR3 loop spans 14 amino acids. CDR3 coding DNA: TGTGCCAGCAGCAAAAAAGACAGGGAAGAGACCCAGTACTTC. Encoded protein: CASSKKDREETQYF.

This CDR3 reads CAISDERGGRNIQYF. The DNA of the CDR3 is TGTGCCATCAGTGACGAGCGGGGGGGCCGGAACATTCAGTACTTC. The chain combines TRBV10-3 with TRBJ2-4, with 10 bases fitting TRBD2. Germline assignment: CDR1 ENHRY and CDR2 SYGVKD. V dropped 3 bases and J dropped 7; count of bases not matched to a gene: 6. The CDR3 has 15 residues.

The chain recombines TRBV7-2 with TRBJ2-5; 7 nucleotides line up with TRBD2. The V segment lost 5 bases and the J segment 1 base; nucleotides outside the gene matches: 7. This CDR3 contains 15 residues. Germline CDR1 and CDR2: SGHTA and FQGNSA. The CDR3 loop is CASSVRDYTQETQYF. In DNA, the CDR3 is TGTGCCAGCAGCGTCCGGGACTATACCCAAGAGACCCAGTACTTC.

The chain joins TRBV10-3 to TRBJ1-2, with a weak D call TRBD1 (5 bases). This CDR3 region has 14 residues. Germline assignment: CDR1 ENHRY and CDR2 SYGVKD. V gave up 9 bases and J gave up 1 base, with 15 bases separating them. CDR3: CAMRGGSINYGYTF. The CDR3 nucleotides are TGTGCCATGCGCGGGGGTAGTATTAACTATGGCTACACCTTC.

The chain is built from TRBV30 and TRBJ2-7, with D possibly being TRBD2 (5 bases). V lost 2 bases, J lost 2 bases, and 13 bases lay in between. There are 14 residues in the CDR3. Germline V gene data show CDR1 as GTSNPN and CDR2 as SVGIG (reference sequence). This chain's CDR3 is CAWSTMGGPYEQYF. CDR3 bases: TGTGCCTGGAGTACAATGGGCGGGCCCTACGAGCAGTACTTC.

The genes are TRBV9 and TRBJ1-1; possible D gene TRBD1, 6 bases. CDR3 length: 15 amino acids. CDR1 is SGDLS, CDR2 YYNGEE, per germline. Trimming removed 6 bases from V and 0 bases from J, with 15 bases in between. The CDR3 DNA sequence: TGTGCCAGCAAAGAGACCGACAGGATGAACACTGAAGCTTTCTTT. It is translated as CASKETDRMNTEAFF. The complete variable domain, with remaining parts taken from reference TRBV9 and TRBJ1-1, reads DSGVTQTPKHLITATGQRVTLRCSPRSGDLSVYWYQQSLDQGLQFLIQYYNGEERAKGNILERFSAQQFPDLHSELNLSSLELGDSALYFCASKETDRMNTEAFFGQGTRLTVV.

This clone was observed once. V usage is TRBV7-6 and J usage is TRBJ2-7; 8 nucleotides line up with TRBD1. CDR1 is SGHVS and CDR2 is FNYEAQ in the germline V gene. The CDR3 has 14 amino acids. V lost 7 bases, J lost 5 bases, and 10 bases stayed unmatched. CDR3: CASTWTGIADEQYF. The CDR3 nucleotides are TGTGCCAGCACCTGGACAGGGATTGCGGACGAGCAGTACTTC. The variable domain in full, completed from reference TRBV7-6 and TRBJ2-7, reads GAGVSQSPRYKVTKRGQDVALRCDPISGHVSLYWYRQALGQGPEFLTYFNYEAQQDKSGLPNDRFSAERPEGSISTLTIQRTEQRDSAMYRCASTWTGIADEQYFGPGTRLTVT.

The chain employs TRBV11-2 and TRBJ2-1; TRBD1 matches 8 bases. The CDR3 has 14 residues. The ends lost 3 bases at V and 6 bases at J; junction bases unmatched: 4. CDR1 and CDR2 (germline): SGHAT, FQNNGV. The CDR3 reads CASSFGQGGNEQFF. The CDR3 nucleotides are TGTGCCAGCAGCTTCGGACAGGGTGGCAATGAGCAGTTCTTC.

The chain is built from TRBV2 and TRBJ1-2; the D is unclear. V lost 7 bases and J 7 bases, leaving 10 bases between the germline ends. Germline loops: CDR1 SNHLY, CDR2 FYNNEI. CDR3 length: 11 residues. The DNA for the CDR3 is TGTGCCAGCAACAACCTCCGTGGCTACACCTTC. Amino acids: CASNNLRGYTF.

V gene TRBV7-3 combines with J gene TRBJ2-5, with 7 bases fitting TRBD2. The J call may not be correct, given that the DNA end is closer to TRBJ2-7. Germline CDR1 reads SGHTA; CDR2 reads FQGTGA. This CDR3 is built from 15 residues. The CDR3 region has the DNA TGTGCCAGCAGCTTGTCACCCGGACTAGGAACCGAGCAGTACTTC. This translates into CASSLSPGLGTEQYF.

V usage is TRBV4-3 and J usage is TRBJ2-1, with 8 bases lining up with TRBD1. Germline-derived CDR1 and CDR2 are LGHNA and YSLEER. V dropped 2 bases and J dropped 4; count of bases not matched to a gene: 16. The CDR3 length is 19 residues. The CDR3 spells CASSQSLMTGAAEYNEQFF. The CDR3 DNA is TGCGCCAGCAGCCAATCTTTAATGACAGGGGCCGCAGAGTACAATGAGCAGTTCTTC.

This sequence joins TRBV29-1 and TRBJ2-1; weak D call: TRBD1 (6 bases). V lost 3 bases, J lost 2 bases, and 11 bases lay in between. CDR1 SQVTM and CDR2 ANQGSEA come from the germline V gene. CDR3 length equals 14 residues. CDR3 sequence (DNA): TGCAGCGTTGAGACAGGCGTGCCCTACAATGAGCAGTTCTTC. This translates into CSVETGVPYNEQFF.